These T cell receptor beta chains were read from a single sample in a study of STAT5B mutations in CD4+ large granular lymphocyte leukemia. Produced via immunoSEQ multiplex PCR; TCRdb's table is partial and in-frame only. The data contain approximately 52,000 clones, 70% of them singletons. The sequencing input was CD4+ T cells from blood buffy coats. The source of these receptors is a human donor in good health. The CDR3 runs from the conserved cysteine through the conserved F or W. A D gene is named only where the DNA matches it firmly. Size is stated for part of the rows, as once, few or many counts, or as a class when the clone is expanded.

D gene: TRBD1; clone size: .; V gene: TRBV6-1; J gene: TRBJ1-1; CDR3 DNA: TGTGCCAGCAGTGAACCGGGACAGGGATGGTACACTGAAGCTTTCTTT; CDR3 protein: CASSEPGQGWYTEAFF
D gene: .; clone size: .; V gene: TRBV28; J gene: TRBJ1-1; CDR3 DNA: TGTGCCAGCAGTTGGACCCTACTAGCGGGTGAAGCTTTCTTT; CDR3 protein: CASSWTLLAGEAFF
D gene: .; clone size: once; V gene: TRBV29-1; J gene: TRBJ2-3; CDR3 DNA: TGCAGCGCGGAGGAATCATCAGATACGCAGTATTTT; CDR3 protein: CSAEESSDTQYF
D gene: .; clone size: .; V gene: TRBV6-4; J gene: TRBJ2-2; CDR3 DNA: TGTGCCAGCAAACCCAGGACAGACACCGGGGAGCTGTTTTTT; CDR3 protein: CASKPRTDTGELFF
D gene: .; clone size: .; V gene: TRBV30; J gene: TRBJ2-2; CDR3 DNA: TGTGCCTGGAATCTAGGGGGTTGGACCGGGGAGCTGTTTTTT; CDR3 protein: CAWNLGGWTGELFF
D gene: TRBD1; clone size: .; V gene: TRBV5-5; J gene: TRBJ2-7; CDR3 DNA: TGTGCCAGCAGCTTACTGGGACAGGGTACAGGCGAGCAGTACTTC; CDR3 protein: CASSLLGQGTGEQYF
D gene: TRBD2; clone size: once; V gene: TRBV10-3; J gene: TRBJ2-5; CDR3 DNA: TGTGCCATCAGTGCAGGACTAGCGGGGGGGCAGGAGACCCAGTACTTC; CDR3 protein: CAISAGLAGGQETQYF
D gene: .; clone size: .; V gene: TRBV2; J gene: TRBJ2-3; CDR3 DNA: TGTGCCAGTAGAAGGAGCACAGATACGCAGTATTTT; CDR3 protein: CASRRSTDTQYF
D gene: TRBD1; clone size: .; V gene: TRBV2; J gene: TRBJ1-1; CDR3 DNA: TGTGCCAGCACCGAACAGGGGGCGATGGCTGAAGCTTTCTTT; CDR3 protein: CASTEQGAMAEAFF
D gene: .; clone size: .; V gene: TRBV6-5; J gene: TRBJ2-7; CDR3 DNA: TGTGCCAGCAGTTACTCGGTCGGGGTGGGAACCTACGAGCAGTACTTC; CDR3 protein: CASSYSVGVGTYEQYF
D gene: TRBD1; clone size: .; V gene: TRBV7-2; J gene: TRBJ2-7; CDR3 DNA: TGTGCCAGCAGCTTAGGCACAGGGGGAAGCTACGAGCAGTACTTC; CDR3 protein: CASSLGTGGSYEQYF
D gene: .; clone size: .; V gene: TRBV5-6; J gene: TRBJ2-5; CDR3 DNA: TGTGCCAGCAGCTTGGCCGGGGGCGGGGAGACCCAGTACTTC; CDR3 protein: CASSLAGGGETQYF
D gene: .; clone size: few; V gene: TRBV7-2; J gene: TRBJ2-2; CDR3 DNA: TGTGCCAGCAGCTCGGCGAACACCGGGGAGCTGTTTTTT; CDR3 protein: CASSSANTGELFF
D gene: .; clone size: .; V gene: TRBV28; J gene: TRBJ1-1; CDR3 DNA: TGTGCCAGCAGTTCCCCACGCGACCCTAACACTGAAGCTTTCTTT; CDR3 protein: CASSSPRDPNTEAFF
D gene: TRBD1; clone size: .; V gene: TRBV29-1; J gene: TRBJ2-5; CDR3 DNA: TGCAGCGTTGCGGCAGGGGGTGGCGAGACCCAGTACTTC; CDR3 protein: CSVAAGGGETQYF
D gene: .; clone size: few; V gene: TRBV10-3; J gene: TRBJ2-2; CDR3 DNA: TGTGCCATCAGTGCCCGGGACACCCAGAACACCGGGGAGCTGTTTTTT; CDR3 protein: CAISARDTQNTGELFF
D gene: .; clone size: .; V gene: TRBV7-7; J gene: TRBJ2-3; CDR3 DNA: TGTGCTAGCAGCTTAATCCCAACTTCCACAGATACGCAGTATTTT; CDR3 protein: CASSLIPTSTDTQYF
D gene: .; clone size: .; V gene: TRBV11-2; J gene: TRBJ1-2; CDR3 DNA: TGTGCCAGCAGCGACAGACAAGGATTCTATGGCTACACCTTC; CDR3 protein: CASSDRQGFYGYTF
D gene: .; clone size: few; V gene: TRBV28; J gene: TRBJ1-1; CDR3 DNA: TGTGCCAGCAGTTTATGGGCTGAAGCTTTCTTT; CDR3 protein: CASSLWAEAFF
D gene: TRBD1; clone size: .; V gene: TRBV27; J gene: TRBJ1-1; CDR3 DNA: TGTGCCAGCAGTTTAACCCACAGGGGGCGCGAGGGTTCTGAAGCTTTCTTT; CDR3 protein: CASSLTHRGREGSEAFF
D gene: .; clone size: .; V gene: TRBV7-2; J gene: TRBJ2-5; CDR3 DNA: TGTGCCAGCACCGGGGTGTATGGGGGGCTCGGGACCCAGTACTTC; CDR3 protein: CASTGVYGGLGTQYF
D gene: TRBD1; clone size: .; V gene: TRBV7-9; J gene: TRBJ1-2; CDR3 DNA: TGTGCCAGCAGCTTAGTAAGTGGACAGGGGGCTCGTGGCTACACCTTC; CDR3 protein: CASSLVSGQGARGYTF
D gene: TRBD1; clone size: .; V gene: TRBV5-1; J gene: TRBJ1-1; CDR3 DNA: TGCGCCAGCAGCTTCGCCTCACAGGGGGACACTGAAGCTTTCTTT; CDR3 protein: CASSFASQGDTEAFF
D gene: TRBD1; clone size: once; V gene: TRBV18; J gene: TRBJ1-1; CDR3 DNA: TGTGCCAGCTGCCAGGGGGCAGAGTGCACTGAAGCTTTCTTT; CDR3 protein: CASCQGAECTEAFF
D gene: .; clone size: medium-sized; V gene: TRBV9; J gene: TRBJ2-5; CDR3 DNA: TGTGCCAGCAGCGTAGTTGGGGGCCCTGAGGGGACCCAGTACTTC; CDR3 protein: CASSVVGGPEGTQYF
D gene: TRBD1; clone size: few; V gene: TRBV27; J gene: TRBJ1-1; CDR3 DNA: TGTGCCAGCAGTCTGGGACAGGGGATGAACACTGAAGCTTTCTTT; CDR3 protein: CASSLGQGMNTEAFF